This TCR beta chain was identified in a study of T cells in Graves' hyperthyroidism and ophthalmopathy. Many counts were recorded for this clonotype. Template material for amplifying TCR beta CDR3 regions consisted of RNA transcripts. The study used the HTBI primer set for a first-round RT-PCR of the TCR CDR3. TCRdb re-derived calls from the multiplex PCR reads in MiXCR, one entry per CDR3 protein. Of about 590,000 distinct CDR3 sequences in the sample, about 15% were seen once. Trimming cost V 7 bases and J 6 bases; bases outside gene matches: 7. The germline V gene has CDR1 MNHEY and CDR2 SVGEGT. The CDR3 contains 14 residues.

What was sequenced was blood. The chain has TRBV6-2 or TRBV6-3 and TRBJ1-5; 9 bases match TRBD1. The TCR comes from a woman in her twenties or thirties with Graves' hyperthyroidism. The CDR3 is CASNPGQGGQPQHF. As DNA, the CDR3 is TGTGCCAGCAATCCGGGACAGGGAGGTCAGCCCCAGCATTTT.